Listed below are T cell receptor beta chains from one sample, sequenced in a study of multiple sclerosis patients with progressive multifocal leukoencephalopathy. The table came from immunoSEQ multiplex PCR; TCRdb's copy has only in-frame clones and leaves some out. The sample records some 30,000 clones, around 92% being singletons. The source material was PBMCs. These receptor sequences come from a man aged 25 to 45 with multiple sclerosis. Each CDR3 is given with its conserved first and last residue. Fields, in order: clone size, V gene, J gene, D gene, CDR3 DNA, CDR3 protein. D genes are given only for firm matches. Rows give clone size only sometimes, using once, few, many, or a class for an expanded clone.

.,TRBV7-9,TRBJ2-3,.,TGTGCCAGCAGCTTAGAGGGTCTTCGCACAGATACGCAGTATTTT,CASSLEGLRTDTQYF
.,TRBV7-2,TRBJ2-3,.,TGTGCCAGCAGCTTAGCCCAGGACCGCACAGATACGCAGTATTTT,CASSLAQDRTDTQYF
.,TRBV5-1,TRBJ1-1,TRBD1,TGCGCCAGCAGCGCCCCTGGGGGGACAGGGAGGTTCATGAACACTGAAGCTTTCTTT,CASSAPGGTGRFMNTEAFF
.,TRBV5-1,TRBJ2-1,TRBD2,TGCGCCAGCAGCCCAGCGGGAAATGAGCAGTTCTTC,CASSPAGNEQFF
once,TRBV6-5,TRBJ1-2,.,TGTGCCAGCAGTTACTCGTCAAGCTATGGCTACACCTTC,CASSYSSSYGYTF
.,TRBV9,TRBJ2-2,.,TGTGCCAGCAGCGTAGCGGGGGCAGGGGGATCCGGGGAGCTGTTTTTT,CASSVAGAGGSGELFF
once,TRBV6-4,TRBJ2-2,TRBD2,TGTGCCAGCAGCGGGACTAGCGGGAGTGACACCGGGGAGCTGTTTTTT,CASSGTSGSDTGELFF
.,TRBV5-6,TRBJ2-2,.,TGTGCCAGCAGCTTAATCGCAGGGTCCGGGGAGCTGTTTTTT,CASSLIAGSGELFF
.,TRBV21-1,TRBJ1-1,.,TGTGCCAGCAGCAAAAGGAGGGAGGACACTGAAGCTTTCTTT,CASSKRREDTEAFF
.,TRBV27,TRBJ2-1,TRBD2,TGTGCCAGCAGTTTATTGTTCGCTAGCGGGCTGGCCTACAATGAGCAGTTCTTC,CASSLLFASGLAYNEQFF
.,TRBV11-1,TRBJ2-4,TRBD1,TGTGCCAGCAGCTCGGGGACAGGGAGGAACATTCAGTACTTC,CASSSGTGRNIQYF
.,TRBV11-2,TRBJ2-3,.,TGTGCCAGCAGCCCAATGGGTGGCAGCACAGATACGCAGTATTTT,CASSPMGGSTDTQYF
.,TRBV7-9,TRBJ1-2,.,TGTGCCAGCAGCCCCCGGGCCGGAGACTATGGCTACACCTTC,CASSPRAGDYGYTF
.,TRBV29-1,TRBJ2-1,TRBD2,TGCAGCGTTGATGTGCGGGAGTTTGAGCAGTTCTTC,CSVDVREFEQFF
.,TRBV5-1,TRBJ2-1,TRBD1,TGCGCCAGCAGCTTGAGGGGACAGGCAGCCTACAATGAGCAGTTCTTC,CASSLRGQAAYNEQFF
.,TRBV9,TRBJ2-2,.,TGTGCCAGCAGCGTAGGAGGCAGAAACACCGGGGAGCTGTTTTTT,CASSVGGRNTGELFF
once,TRBV5-8,TRBJ2-1,.,TGTGCCAGCAGCTTCATGGTCCAGCAGTTCTTC,CASSFMVQQFF
.,TRBV27,TRBJ2-2,TRBD1,TGTGCCAGCAGTCCCACAGGGGTAGCGCGGACCGGGGAGCTGTTTTTT,CASSPTGVARTGELFF
.,TRBV6-1,TRBJ2-7,TRBD1,TGTGCCAGCAGTCGGATCGGGACAGCCACCGAGGAGCAGTACTTC,CASSRIGTATEEQYF
.,TRBV6-5,TRBJ1-2,TRBD1,TGTGCCAGCAGTTACTCGACGACAGGGTCGGATGGCTACACCTTC,CASSYSTTGSDGYTF
.,TRBV6-5,TRBJ2-5,TRBD2,TGTGCCAGCAGCCGGACTAGCGGGAGGGAGACCCAGTACTTC,CASSRTSGRETQYF
.,TRBV13,TRBJ2-7,.,TGTGCCAGCAGCTTAGGGGAGGGTTACGAGCAGTACTTC,CASSLGEGYEQYF
.,TRBV7-2,TRBJ1-1,.,TGTGCCAGCAGCTCCGCAGGGCGGGCTTTCTTT,CASSSAGRAFF
.,TRBV7-8,TRBJ2-7,TRBD1,TGTGCCAGCAGCTCAAACAGGGGTCCTTCCTACGAGCAGTACTTC,CASSSNRGPSYEQYF
.,TRBV29-1,TRBJ1-1,TRBD1,TGCAGCGTTGATTTAGGGGGCCAGGGCGGGAAAGCTTTCTTT,CSVDLGGQGGKAFF
.,TRBV7-3,TRBJ1-6,.,TGTGCCAGCAGCCGCCTCCCTCAGGGAAGCTCCTATAATTCACCCCTCCACTTT,CASSRLPQGSSYNSPLHF
.,TRBV20-1,TRBJ2-1,TRBD2,TGCAGTGCGGTAGCGGGCGAGCAGTTCTTC,CSAVAGEQFF
.,TRBV19,TRBJ2-3,TRBD1,TGTGCCAGTAATCAGGGGGTAGATACGCAGTATTTT,CASNQGVDTQYF
.,TRBV4-3,TRBJ2-1,.,TGCGCCAGCAGCCAAGATAGGTGGATCAATGAGCAGTTCTTC,CASSQDRWINEQFF
.,TRBV11-1,TRBJ2-2,TRBD2,TGTGCCAGCAGCGCCGGACTAGCGGGAATGTCCGGGGAGCTGTTTTTT,CASSAGLAGMSGELFF
.,TRBV5-1,TRBJ1-4,.,TGCGCCAGCAGCCCAAATCAGGGGCCTCTCTTAACTAATGAAAAACTGTTTTTT,CASSPNQGPLLTNEKLFF
.,TRBV28,TRBJ1-5,.,TGTGCCAGCAGGAGGGGCAGCACCAGTAGTCAGCCCCAGCATTTT,CASRRGSTSSQPQHF
.,TRBV11-2,TRBJ1-2,.,TGTGCCAGCAGCTCCCTGGACCTGTCCCCTTACTTCTATGGCTACACCTTC,CASSSLDLSPYFYGYTF
.,TRBV2,TRBJ2-3,.,TGTGCCAGCAGTGACGGAGAGAGCACAGATACGCAGTATTTT,CASSDGESTDTQYF
once,TRBV18,TRBJ1-1,.,TGTGCCAGCTCACCATTCACCGGGGGTAACACTGAAGCTTTCTTT,CASSPFTGGNTEAFF
.,TRBV7-9,TRBJ1-1,.,TGTGCCAGCAGCATCCCGAGGGAAGCTTTCTTT,CASSIPREAFF
.,TRBV7-9,TRBJ1-4,TRBD1,TGTACCAGCAGCTGGCGGACAGGGTGGACTGAAAAACTGTTTTTT,CTSSWRTGWTEKLFF
few,TRBV10-3,TRBJ1-1,.,TGTGCCATCAGTGTATTAGGTATGAACACTGAAGCTTTCTTT,CAISVLGMNTEAFF
.,TRBV23-1,TRBJ1-4,TRBD1,TGCGCCAGCAGTCAATCGCCAGGGGGCGGGGAAAAACTGTTTTTT,CASSQSPGGGEKLFF
.,TRBV10-3,TRBJ2-3,.,TGTGCCATCAGGGAGGGGTCCATCAGCACAGATACGCAGTATTTT,CAIREGSISTDTQYF
once,TRBV6-5,TRBJ2-3,TRBD2,TGTGCCAGCAGTTTGACTAGCGGGGATACGCAGTATTTT,CASSLTSGDTQYF
.,TRBV27,TRBJ2-1,.,TGTGCCAGCAGTTTAACTGGTGAGCAGTTCTTC,CASSLTGEQFF
.,TRBV7-2,TRBJ2-1,TRBD2,TGTGCCAGCAGTATGCTAGCGGGAGTATCTAATGAGCAGTTCTTC,CASSMLAGVSNEQFF
once,TRBV6-5,TRBJ1-6,.,TGTGCCAGCAGTTCCTTCTATAATTCACCCCTCCACTTT,CASSSFYNSPLHF